The clone carrying this TCR beta chain was detected only once. This sample is drawn from a study of blood T cell repertoires in COVID-19. This CDR3 comprises 14 residues. Per the germline V gene, CDR1 is LGHNA and CDR2 is YSLEER. With 0 bases removed from V and 5 bases from J, the gap between germline ends came to 10 bases. Per the study methods: Scientists estimated how many nucleated cells there were by amplifying reference gene primers. Generated by immunoSEQ multiplex PCR, the TCRdb table keeps only in-frame clones and is missing some. The DNA gave D and trimming, while V, J and clone size come from that table. The sample consists of about 170,000 clones, around nine tenths of them appearing once.

The clonotype originates from a man younger than 30 with active or convalescent COVID-19. V gene TRBV4-3 combines with J gene TRBJ1-2; possible D gene TRBD1, 5 bases. What was sequenced was peripheral blood. CDR3 amino acids: CASSQENRGYGYTF. The CDR3, as DNA: TGCGCCAGCAGCCAAGAAAATCGGGGGTATGGCTACACCTTC.